These 6 T cell receptor beta chains came from one sample sequenced in a study of blood T cell repertoires in COVID-19. Assay: immunoSEQ multiplex PCR; the TCRdb copy retains only in-frame clones and omits some. The sample yields some 110,000 clones, 86% seen once. Specimen: peripheral blood. Receptor source: a man between 65 and 79 years old who had recovered from COVID-19.

The chain joins TRBV3-1 (or the pseudogene TRBV3-2) to TRBJ1-1, with D unclear. V was pared by 3 bases and J by 5 bases, with 7 bases between. The CDR3 is 12 amino acids. Germline V gene data show CDR1 as LGHDT and CDR2 as YNNKEL (reference sequence). The CDR3 spells CASSHGGTEAFF. The CDR3, as DNA: TGTGCCAGCAGCCATGGCGGGACTGAAGCTTTCTTT.

V is TRBV30 and J is TRBJ1-2; possibly TRBD1 for D (5 bases). Germline V gene sequence: CDR1 GTSNPN, CDR2 SVGIG (reference sequence). V was shortened by 4 bases and J by 1 base, with 13 bases between the two germline ends. The CDR3 spans 14 residues. CDR3 amino acids: CAWNPGRNNYGYTF. The CDR3 region has the DNA TGTGCCTGGAATCCAGGGCGTAATAACTATGGCTACACCTTC.

The V gene is TRBV27, the J gene TRBJ2-7; 8 bases are shared with TRBD1. This CDR3 is 17 amino acids long. CDR1 is MNHEY, CDR2 SMNVEV, per germline (reference sequence). The V gene end was trimmed by 5 bases and the J gene end by 7 bases; junction bases not matched to a gene: 19. In nucleotides, the CDR3 is TGTGCCAGCAGTCCCGGGGTCGGGGACAGGCGGAGTGATGAGCAGTACTTC. Protein: CASSPGVGDRRSDEQYF.

This chain uses TRBV4-2 with TRBJ1-6; D gene unclear. V lost 0 bases, J lost 9 bases, and 3 bases lay in between. The CDR3 spans 12 residues. In germline, CDR1 is LGHNA, CDR2 YNFKEQ. The CDR3: CASSQDSSPLHF. The CDR3 DNA reads TGTGCCAGCAGCCAAGATAGTTCACCCCTCCACTTT.

This chain joins TRBV5-1 and TRBJ2-5; maybe TRBD1 (6 bases). The CDR3 consists of 13 residues. V was pared by 0 bases and J by 5 bases, with 8 bases between. Germline CDR1 reads SGHRS; CDR2 reads YFSETQ. The CDR3 protein is CASSLGGRETQYF. In DNA form, the CDR3 reads TGCGCCAGCAGCTTGGGGGGGCGGGAGACCCAGTACTTC. Full variable domain (rest looked up from reference TRBV5-1 and TRBJ2-5): KAGVTQTPRYLIKTRGQQVTLSCSPISGHRSVSWYQQTPGQGLQFLFEYFSETQRNKGNFPGRFSGRQFSNSRSEMNVSTLELGDSALYLCASSLGGRETQYFGPGTRLLVL.

The chain is built from TRBV5-1 and TRBJ2-1; 8 nucleotides agree with TRBD1. Germline-derived CDR1 and CDR2 are SGHRS and YFSETQ. Trimming took 1 base from V and 4 from J; bases not matched to a gene: 1. The CDR3 has 14 amino acids. CDR3 nucleotides: TGCGCCAGCAGCTTGCAGGGGGCTTACAATGAGCAGTTCTTC. This gives the protein CASSLQGAYNEQFF.